Included here is one T cell receptor beta chain sequence, with context. These data come from a study of blood T cell repertoires in COVID-19. The V gene's germline CDR1 is GTSNPN and CDR2 SVGIG (reference sequence). V shed 5 bases and J shed 6 bases, with 16 bases lying between them. This CDR3 comprises 13 residues. Researchers sorted participants into cohorts using their self-reported clinical history. Generated by immunoSEQ multiplex PCR, the TCRdb table keeps only in-frame clones and is missing some. The sample has over 250,000 clones; 86% are singletons. Material: PBMCs or T cells enriched from blood (not recorded which). This TCR was sampled from a woman between 18 and 29 years old who had recovered from COVID-19. The V gene is TRBV30, the J gene TRBJ1-1, with D perhaps TRBD1 (5 bases). CDR3 nucleotide sequence: TGTGCCTGGCACCAGGGTGGATGGGCTGAAGCTTTCTTT. It codes for CAWHQGGWAEAFF.